The 16 T cell receptor beta chains presented below share a single source sample, sequenced in a study of T cell repertoires in cytomegalovirus infection. No antigen is known for these receptors. TCRdb independently ran MiXCR on the reads; one entry per CDR3 protein. The sample lists about 310,000 distinct CDR3 sequences; 20% to 25% were seen once. Source: cultured PBMCs, taken from culture after CMV antigen stimulation. The receptors were sampled from a human donor in good health (CMV status not recorded). Some clones in this sample may be carry-over from other donors' samples.

This clonotype occurred a few times. V usage is TRBV19 and J usage is TRBJ2-1, with D possibly matching TRBD1 (6 bases). V lost 6 bases, J lost 9 bases, and 15 bases lay in between. Germline CDR1 LNHDA, CDR2 SQIVND (reference sequence). CDR3 length: 13 amino acids. The CDR3, as DNA: TGTGCCAGTAGCACCACAGGGTTCGGTGAGCAGTTCTTC. The encoded protein is CASSTTGFGEQFF.

The rearrangement links TRBV10-3 to TRBJ2-7; possibly TRBD2 for D (5 bases). V lost 10 bases, J lost 3 bases, and 16 bases lay in between. CDR1 is ENHRY and CDR2 is SYGVKD in the germline V gene. The CDR3 is made up of 13 amino acids. The CDR3, as DNA: TGTGCCAGCCGTCGGGCTAGCTTCTACGAGCAGTACTTC. Translated, it gives CASRRASFYEQYF.

The J gene is TRBJ1-1, the V gene TRBV10-3; D call uncertain. Germline V gene sequence: CDR1 ENHRY, CDR2 SYGVKD. The CDR3 length is 14 residues. The ends were cut back, 6 bases at V and 2 bases at J, with 13 bases in the middle. The CDR3 DNA reads as TGTGCCATCAGGAGTGACCTTAGCAACACTGAAGCTTTCTTT. This codes for CAIRSDLSNTEAFF.

This clonotype occurred a few times. The gene calls are TRBV12-3 or TRBV12-4 and TRBJ2-2; TRBD2 matches at 10 bases. The J segment lost 7 bases and the V segment lost 6 bases, leaving 8 bases of the junction unmatched. This CDR3 is 15 amino acids long. The CDR3 reads CASSSAGGMGGELFF. The CDR3 DNA reads as TGTGCCAGCAGCTCAGCGGGAGGGATGGGCGGGGAGCTGTTTTTT.

For this clonotype: The junction departs from the called germline gene at one end, perhaps through a read error. The rearrangement joins TRBV6-6 to TRBJ2-2; TRBD2 matches at 9 bases. This CDR3 has 15 residues. Germline assignment: CDR1 MNHNY and CDR2 SVGAGI (reference sequence). CDR3 in DNA: TGTGCCAGTAGTTTTCTAGCGGGAAACCCCGGGGAGCTGTTTTTT. This codes for CASSFLAGNPGELFF.

This chain links TRBV7-9 with TRBJ2-5; the match to TRBD1 covers 7 bases. Germline CDR1 SEHNR, CDR2 FQNEAQ (reference sequence). The CDR3 spans 14 residues. V shed 5 bases, J shed 4 bases, and the junction held 7 bases outside the gene matches. The CDR3: CASSHDRVRETQYF. The CDR3 DNA sequence: TGTGCCAGCAGCCACGACAGGGTGAGAGAGACCCAGTACTTC.

This clonotype was counted between two and nine times. CDR3 residues: CASGRQRNTIYF. CDR3 in DNA: TGTGCCAGCGGAAGGCAGAGGAACACCATATATTTT. This chain joins TRBV12-3 or TRBV12-4 and TRBJ1-3; D unclear. The CDR3 has 12 residues. Trimming took 8 bases from V and 7 from J, leaving 12 bases between them.

The chain recombines TRBV20-1 with TRBJ2-1, with TRBD2 matching over 9 bases. J lost 4 bases, V lost 6 bases, and 10 bases had no gene match. Germline V gene data show CDR1 as DFQATT and CDR2 as SNEGSKA (reference sequence). The CDR3 is made up of 15 amino acids. CDR3 residues: CSAVSGTSSYNEQFF. CDR3 nucleotide sequence: TGCAGTGCGGTCTCCGGGACTAGCAGTTACAATGAGCAGTTCTTC.

The rearrangement uses TRBV4-1 and TRBJ2-2; D is unclear. The CDR3 has 17 residues. V was cut by 0 bases and J by 4 bases, with 15 bases left in between. The germline V gene encodes CDR1 MGHRA and CDR2 YSYEKL. In DNA form, the CDR3 reads TGCGCCAGCAGCCAAGATCTGGCAGGAACACTCACCGGGGAGCTGTTTTTT. Residues: CASSQDLAGTLTGELFF.

This sequence joins TRBV2 and TRBJ2-1; D is perhaps TRBD2 (5 bases). Germline V gives CDR1 SNHLY, CDR2 FYNNEI. V lost 6 bases to trimming and J lost 5 bases, with 14 bases between them. The CDR3 runs to 14 residues. The CDR3 reads CASRVGEKNNEQFF. The CDR3 nucleotides are TGTGCCAGCAGGGTCGGGGAGAAAAACAATGAGCAGTTCTTC.

The chain employs TRBV20-1 and TRBJ2-5; TRBD1 agrees at 7 bases. Germline CDR1 is DFQATT and CDR2 is SNEGSKA (reference sequence). The junction had 12 bases not matched to a gene; V was cut back by 7 bases and J by 7 bases. CDR3 length: 13 residues. CDR3 coding DNA: TGCAGTGGGACAGGACCAGGTGTAGTGACCCAGTACTTC. Protein product: CSGTGPGVVTQYF.

This chain links TRBV30 with TRBJ2-2; 13 nucleotides line up with TRBD2. CDR3 length: 16 amino acids. Germline V gives CDR1 GTSNPN, CDR2 SVGIG (reference sequence). V trimming: 3 bases; J trimming: 5 bases; junction bases outside the gene matches: 6. The CDR3 is CAWRRTSGSGTGELFF. CDR3 DNA: TGTGCCTGGAGAAGGACTAGCGGGAGTGGTACCGGGGAGCTGTTTTTT.

This clonotype was counted at least ten times. V is TRBV12-3 or TRBV12-4 and J is TRBJ2-1; D gene uncertain. The CDR3 covers 12 residues. With 3 bases removed from V and 4 bases from J, the gap between germline ends came to 4 bases. The CDR3: CASSFIYNEQFF. CDR3 DNA: TGTGCCAGCAGTTTTATTTACAATGAGCAGTTCTTC.

This clonotype was counted a few times. The rearrangement joins TRBV27 to TRBJ2-7; D possibly corresponds to TRBD1 (6 bases). Germline CDR1 reads MNHEY; CDR2 reads SMNVEV (reference sequence). Trimming left V 6 bases short and J 0 bases short, with 36 bases between. The CDR3 has 22 amino acids. This chain's CDR3 is CASRGRQASVNTGPFDSYEQYF. CDR3 DNA sequence: TGTGCCAGCAGGGGTAGACAGGCATCAGTAAATACCGGACCGTTTGACTCCTACGAGCAGTACTTC.

This clonotype showed up many times. This chain uses TRBV5-1 with TRBJ2-3; 9 bases line up with TRBD2. Germline trimming cut 6 bases from V and 2 bases from J; bases unmatched to any gene: 7. Germline lookup yields CDR1 SGHRS and CDR2 YFSETQ. The CDR3 consists of 15 residues. Here the CDR3 reads CASKSGLATTDTQYF. CDR3 DNA: TGCGCCAGCAAATCAGGACTAGCGACCACAGATACGCAGTATTTT. The complete variable domain, with remaining parts taken from reference TRBV5-1 and TRBJ2-3, reads KAGVTQTPRYLIKTRGQQVTLSCSPISGHRSVSWYQQTPGQGLQFLFEYFSETQRNKGNFPGRFSGRQFSNSRSEMNVSTLELGDSALYLCASKSGLATTDTQYFGPGTRLTVL.

This clonotype has more than one count but fewer than ten. This chain links TRBV27 with TRBJ1-4; the D gene is possibly TRBD1 (5 bases). Germline assignment: CDR1 MNHEY and CDR2 SMNVEV (reference sequence). The germline V and J ends were trimmed by 1 base and 5 bases, with 14 bases remaining between them. This CDR3 has 16 amino acids. CDR3 sequence (DNA): TGTGCCAGCAGTTTATTCTCGACAGTGAGCAATGAAAAACTGTTTTTT. Translating it yields CASSLFSTVSNEKLFF.